This T cell receptor beta chain was documented in a study of OX40 agonist ivuxolimab in advanced cancers. The protocol was immunoSEQ multiplex PCR, while the TCRdb copy is restricted to in-frame clones and leaves out a portion. The data hold some 98,000 clones, with around 86% observed a single time. Germline lookup yields CDR1 SGHRS and CDR2 YFSETQ. After removal of 9 bases from V and 5 bases from J, the junction contained 9 bases not matched to a gene. This CDR3 is 15 amino acids long. The chain is built from TRBV5-1 and TRBJ2-3, with TRBD2 matching over 13 bases. The receptor was derived from an adult with an advanced solid tumor such as melanoma, head and neck, liver or kidney cancer. This sample comprised CD4+ or CD8+ T cells sorted from blood, obtained in a trial of the OX40 agonist ivuxolimab. CDR3 sequence reads: CATSSGLAGVDTQYF. The DNA for the CDR3 is TGCGCCACCTCTTCAGGACTAGCGGGGGTAGATACGCAGTATTTT. The full variable domain, rest sourced from reference TRBV5-1 and TRBJ2-3, is KAGVTQTPRYLIKTRGQQVTLSCSPISGHRSVSWYQQTPGQGLQFLFEYFSETQRNKGNFPGRFSGRQFSNSRSEMNVSTLELGDSALYLCATSSGLAGVDTQYFGPGTRLTVL.